These 20 T cell receptor beta chains share one sample of origin, sequenced in a study of shared clonotypes between healthy human individuals. Method: immunoSEQ multiplex PCR; TCRdb's copy keeps in-frame clones and lacks some. Counted here are 2 million to 2.5 million clones, 85% to 95% occurring once; the ten biggest clones make up 0.3% to 0.4%. Specimen: naive CD4+ T cells from PBMCs. As to subset: CD45RA+ positively selected. Every receptor here comes from a man between 18 and 29 years old in good health. Some clones in this sample may be carry-over from other donors' samples.

This chain uses TRBV6-5 with TRBJ1-2; D is undetermined. The V end lost 0 bases, the J end lost 0 bases, and 5 bases lay between the germline ends. The CDR3 has 14 amino acids. Germline lookup yields CDR1 MNHEY and CDR2 SVGAGI. DNA of the CDR3: TGTGCCAGCAGTTACTCGGCGCCTAACTATGGCTACACCTTC. This translates into CASSYSAPNYGYTF.

The chain has TRBV4-1 and TRBJ2-7; perhaps TRBD2 as D (5 bases). V dropped 2 bases and J dropped 1 base, with 9 bases sitting between them. CDR3 length: 14 amino acids. In germline, CDR1 is MGHRA, CDR2 YSYEKL. DNA of the CDR3: TGCGCCAGCAGCCAAATAGGAGGATCCTACGAGCAGTACTTC. Protein sequence: CASSQIGGSYEQYF.

The J gene is TRBJ1-1, the V gene TRBV19; D is possibly TRBD1 (6 bases). From germline, CDR1 is LNHDA and CDR2 SQIVND (reference sequence). V gave up 3 bases and J gave up 13 bases, with 21 bases separating them. This CDR3 region has 14 residues. CDR3 coding DNA: TGTGCCAGTAGTATCAGGGGCCAAGGCCGTCTCGTTTTCTTT. This codes for CASSIRGQGRLVFF.

The V gene is TRBV20-1, the J gene TRBJ1-2; the D is unclear. Germline V gives CDR1 DFQATT, CDR2 SNEGSKA (reference sequence). Trimming cost V 3 bases and J 5 bases, with 7 bases left between them. This CDR3 contains 11 residues. The CDR3 sequence is CSASSVYGYTF. The CDR3 bases are TGCAGTGCTAGTTCAGTATATGGCTACACCTTC.

There are a few counts of this clone. The chain employs TRBV18 and TRBJ2-7, with D hard to call. This CDR3 region has 14 residues. Germline V gene sequence: CDR1 KGHSH, CDR2 LQKENI. Trimming left V 1 base short and J 9 bases short, with 16 bases between. CDR3 DNA: TGTGCCAGCTCACCACGCCTGGGTGAAGAACCGCAGTACTTC. Amino acid sequence: CASSPRLGEEPQYF.

The chain recombines TRBV11-2 with TRBJ1-4; the D gene is possibly TRBD1 (5 bases). V lost 5 bases and J 7 bases, leaving 20 bases between the germline ends. Germline values: CDR1 SGHAT, CDR2 FQNNGV. The CDR3 has 16 residues. The CDR3 DNA reads TGTGCCAGCAGCGCCCTAGTAAAGGGGCAGGGTGAAAAACTGTTTTTT. It yields the protein CASSALVKGQGEKLFF.

This CDR3 is CASSRQGTGGYEQYF. The CDR3 DNA is TGTGCCAGCAGTAGACAGGGTACTGGCGGCTACGAGCAGTACTTC. The rearrangement links TRBV6-5 to TRBJ2-7, with TRBD1 matching over 7 bases. CDR3 length: 15 residues. V trimming: 5 bases; J trimming: 3 bases; junction bases outside the gene matches: 10. Germline V gene sequence: CDR1 MNHEY, CDR2 SVGAGI.

V is TRBV7-9 and J is TRBJ1-1; D remains unclear. In germline, CDR1 is SEHNR, CDR2 FQNEAQ (reference sequence). The CDR3 totals 16 residues. V shed 5 bases and J shed 5 bases, with 21 bases lying between them. CDR3 loop: CASSPLVGSLGTEAFF. In DNA, the CDR3 is TGTGCCAGCAGCCCCCTGGTAGGCAGCCTAGGAACTGAAGCTTTCTTT.

This clone has only a few counts. This sequence joins TRBV2 and TRBJ1-2; D gene ambiguous. The CDR3 has 14 residues. V lost 6 bases and J lost 3, with 14 bases in between. From germline, CDR1 is SNHLY and CDR2 FYNNEI. The DNA for the CDR3 is TGTGCCAGCAGCGAGTCGGGGTATTACTATGGCTACACCTTC. It specifies CASSESGYYYGYTF.

This chain joins TRBV9 and TRBJ2-3; D is perhaps TRBD2 (6 bases). Between the trimmed V and J ends, which lost 2 bases and 4 bases, there was a span of 11 bases. Germline V gene sequence: CDR1 SGDLS, CDR2 YYNGEE. CDR3 length: 14 amino acids. The CDR3 DNA reads TGTGCCAGCAGCGTGGGGGGATTCGCAGATACGCAGTATTTT. Its protein is CASSVGGFADTQYF.

CDR3 protein: CASSQDLPGLAGAYEQYF. The CDR3 bases are TGCGCCAGCAGCCAAGATCTCCCCGGACTAGCGGGAGCGTACGAGCAGTACTTC. V gene TRBV4-1 combines with J gene TRBJ2-7; 13 bases are shared with TRBD2. The germline CDR1 and CDR2 sequences are MGHRA and YSYEKL. V trimming: 0 bases; J trimming: 4 bases; junction bases outside the gene matches: 9. This CDR3 has 18 amino acids.

This clone was found a few times. V is TRBV2 and J is TRBJ1-5; 8 bases are shared with TRBD1. With 6 bases clipped from V and 5 bases from J, the junction kept 9 bases outside the gene matches. Germline assignment: CDR1 SNHLY and CDR2 FYNNEI. This CDR3 is 15 amino acids long. In DNA, the CDR3 is TGTGCCAGCAGGACAGGGGACCATCCCGATCAGCCCCAGCATTTT. It yields the protein CASRTGDHPDQPQHF. Full variable domain (remainder filled in from reference TRBV2 and TRBJ1-5): EPEVTQTPSHQVTQMGQEVILRCVPISNHLYFYWYRQILGQKVEFLVSFYNNEISEKSEIFDDQFSVERPDGSNFTLKIRSTKLEDSAMYFCASRTGDHPDQPQHFGDGTRLSIL.

V and J are TRBV28 and TRBJ2-3, with TRBD2 matching 8 bases. The CDR3 is made up of 17 amino acids. V shed 4 bases, J shed 1 base, and the junction held 10 bases outside the gene matches. Germline V gene lookup returns CDR1 MDHEN and CDR2 SYDVKM. CDR3 nucleotides: TGTGCCAGCAGTTCGGATCGGGGGGGGAGTCGCACAGATACGCAGTATTTT. Translated, it gives CASSSDRGGSRTDTQYF.

Points on this clone: The sample carries other DNA sequences with the same CDR3. V gene TRBV6-6 combines with J gene TRBJ1-1, with D possibly TRBD1 on 6 matching bases. Germline assignment: CDR1 MNHNY and CDR2 SVGAGI (reference sequence). The CDR3 contains 15 residues. V shed 0 bases and J shed 4 bases, with 12 bases lying between them. In nucleotides, the CDR3 is TGTGCCAGCAGTTACTCGGGGGCCTCGGGCACTGAAGCTTTCTTT. Residues: CASSYSGASGTEAFF.

The chain carries TRBV5-1 and TRBJ2-3, with TRBD2 matching 14 bases. The CDR3 loop spans 18 amino acids. Germline V CDR1 and CDR2: SGHRS, YFSETQ. J lost 2 bases, V lost 7 bases, and 12 bases had no gene match. The CDR3 DNA sequence: TGCGCCAGCGAACCGGGACTAGCGGGAGACTACCCCACAGATACGCAGTATTTT. Encoded protein: CASEPGLAGDYPTDTQYF.

V and J are TRBV11-1 and TRBJ2-3; tentatively, D is TRBD1 or TRBD2 (6 bases each). The ends were cut back, 5 bases at V and 0 bases at J, with 18 bases in the middle. The CDR3 is made up of 17 amino acids. Germline lookup yields CDR1 SGHAT and CDR2 FQDESV (reference sequence). For the CDR3, the DNA is TGTGCCAGCAGCCTAGTAGGGGGGACCACCAGCACAGATACGCAGTATTTT. This gives the protein CASSLVGGTTSTDTQYF.

The genes are TRBV5-1 and TRBJ2-5; TRBD2 aligns across 14 bases. The germline CDR1 and CDR2 sequences are SGHRS and YFSETQ. The CDR3 extends over 17 amino acids. The trim removed 5 bases at V and 1 base at J, leaving 7 bases unmatched. The CDR3 DNA sequence: TGCGCCAGCAGACCCGGACTAGCGGGAGGTACCCAAGAGACCCAGTACTTC. Translating it yields CASRPGLAGGTQETQYF.

The V call is TRBV28, the J call TRBJ2-1; a possible D gene is TRBD2 (6 bases). Germline CDR1 reads MDHEN; CDR2 reads SYDVKM. Trimming stripped 7 bases from V and 5 bases from J, with 21 bases between. The CDR3 length is 16 residues. CDR3: CASNLILPGLDNEQFF. The CDR3, as DNA: TGTGCCAGCAACCTCATACTACCGGGACTGGACAATGAGCAGTTCTTC.

The V and J genes are TRBV7-3 and TRBJ2-1; 11 bases match TRBD2. The germline CDR1 and CDR2 sequences are SGHTA and FQGTGA. The CDR3 sequence is 15 residues long. The junction had 10 bases not matched to a gene; V was cut back by 5 bases and J by 10 bases. CDR3 amino acids: CASSLKGLAGREQFF. CDR3 bases: TGTGCCAGCAGCCTAAAAGGACTAGCGGGCAGGGAGCAGTTCTTC.

On this clone: This specimen includes other DNA sequences encoding the same CDR3. The V and J genes are TRBV4-1 and TRBJ1-4; TRBD1 agrees at 10 bases. CDR1 and CDR2 from the germline V gene are MGHRA and YSYEKL. The CDR3 consists of 15 residues. V lost 1 base and J lost 8; bases outside the gene matches: 4. The CDR3 DNA sequence: TGCGCCAGCAGCCAAGCAGGACAGGGGGGCGAAAAACTGTTTTTT. It encodes CASSQAGQGGEKLFF.